This entry concerns a single T cell receptor (beta chain). Its antigen is unknown. Collection occurred without any documented infections or immune events in donors. This entry is derived from a study of identifying expanded T cells in peripheral blood. Study-level findings and limits: Differentially abundant clones: about 1.3 between replicates, about 15 at about two weeks, less than 20 at four.

The CDR3 is made up of 12 amino acids. Germline lookup yields CDR1 LNHDA and CDR2 SQIVND (reference sequence). V gave up 0 bases and J gave up 10 bases, with 4 bases separating them. Produced via immunoSEQ multiplex PCR; TCRdb's table is partial and in-frame only. The sample includes under 90,000 clones, 89% of them seen just once. The sequence was collected from a person aged 18 to 70 in good health. The sample taken for sequencing was blood. J is TRBJ1-6 and V is TRBV19; D remains unclear. The chain's CDR3 is CASSIERSPLHF. CDR3 bases: TGTGCCAGTAGTATAGAAAGATCACCCCTCCACTTT.